This T cell receptor (beta chain) was sequenced for a study of blood T cell repertoires in COVID-19. Here immunoSEQ multiplex PCR was the method, and the copy in TCRdb shows in-frame clones only, minus some. The profile shows 120,000 or so clones, roughly 85% of them singletons. Looked up from germline, CDR1 is LGHDT and CDR2 is YNNKEL (reference sequence). CDR3 length equals 15 residues. V was pared by 4 bases and J by 2 bases, with 5 bases of the junction left unmatched. Sequencing input: peripheral blood. The clonotype comes from an older man with active or convalescent COVID-19. V and J are TRBV3-1 (or the pseudogene TRBV3-2) and TRBJ2-1; 7 bases fit TRBD2. The CDR3 DNA reads TGTGCCAGCAGCCCCGTAGCGGGCCCCTACAATGAGCAGTTCTTC. Its protein product is CASSPVAGPYNEQFF.